This TCR beta chain was found in a study of T cell repertoires in cytomegalovirus infection (dated by TCRdb to between 2017 and 2020). For context, the study as a whole: Donor HLA type was relevant to the analysis, as public TCR beta signatures indicated carriage of CMV infection together with the matching HLA type. General conclusions and limits of the study: Cumulative frequency of public TCR beta family members discriminated carriers of CMV infection plus the relevant HLA type in this cohort and an independent approximately 360-donor cohort. The ex vivo response was dominated by HLA-C-restricted CMV-specific TCR beta clonotypes, which also provided the single most frequent clonotype in two of eight donors.

The sequencing machine was an Illumina HiSeq 1500. TCRdb cleaned the public reads at Q25 with fastp, built clones with MiXCR and kept in-frame beta chains. One record per CDR3 amino acid sequence lists the most common genes and DNA. The sample records 350,000 to 450,000 distinct CDR3 sequences, over 15% of which are singletons. The top ten clones comprise around 10% of the sample. In this sample, this clonotype turned up a few times. No cognate antigen has been identified for it. Base qualities are not recorded, but no much larger clone differs from it by a single base. According to the germline V gene, CDR1 reads MGHDK and CDR2 reads SYGVNS. A distance of 11 bases separates the germline ends of V and J, which lose 2 bases and 1 base respectively. The CDR3 holds 16 amino acids from the cysteine to the phenylalanine. Only CDR3 DNA remains: 48 bases, in frame from the first base.

The material sequenced was PBMCs. The clonotype originates from a human donor in good health (CMV status not recorded). Some clones in this sample may be carry-over from other donors' samples. The chain was built from TRBV25-1 and TRBJ2-2; D gene: possibly TRBD1, on 6 matching bases. The DNA sequence follows: TGTGCCAGCAGTGAAAATCAGGGGAAGAACACCGGGGAGCTGTTTTTT. It specifies CASSENQGKNTGELFF.